The sequence of this T cell receptor beta chain was determined in a study of T cell responses to AZD1222 COVID-19 vaccine. Findings and caveats of the study: Spike-specific TCR repertoires showed rising breadth and depth after two AZD1222 doses.

V was trimmed by 5 bases and J by 4 bases, leaving 11 bases between them. Looked up from germline, CDR1 is MDHEN and CDR2 is SYDVKM. This CDR3 has 14 residues. Worth noting for this clone: Antigen specificity is unknown.

Sequencing used immunoSEQ multiplex PCR; TCRdb keeps in-frame clones, though not all of them. The data contain around 160,000 clones, 80% to 95% of them singletons. The starting material was peripheral blood, obtained on day 0 of MenACWY control vaccination. The gene calls are TRBV28 and TRBJ1-4; D ambiguous. The sequence came from an adult in good health. The DNA of the CDR3 is TGTGCCAGCAGTAGTCATAACGATAATGAAAAACTGTTTTTT. Encoded protein: CASSSHNDNEKLFF.